These 32 T cell receptor beta chains were all obtained from the same sample, sequenced in a study of blood T cell repertoires in COVID-19. The table came from immunoSEQ multiplex PCR; TCRdb's copy has only in-frame clones and leaves some out. The sample holds 200,000 or so clones, approximately 80% seen once. Source material: peripheral blood. Receptors originate from an elderly woman with COVID-19, enrolled during active disease.

This clone appeared a few times. The chain couples TRBV9 to TRBJ1-2, with D hard to call. The germline V gene encodes CDR1 SGDLS and CDR2 YYNGEE. The CDR3 runs to 16 residues. V was clipped by 4 bases and J by 5 bases, with 21 bases between them. The chain's CDR3 is CASSPEAPLGSYGYTF. CDR3 DNA sequence: TGTGCCAGCAGCCCGGAAGCGCCCCTGGGTTCATATGGCTACACCTTC. Supplemented by reference TRBV9 and TRBJ1-2, the full variable domain reads DSGVTQTPKHLITATGQRVTLRCSPRSGDLSVYWYQQSLDQGLQFLIQYYNGEERAKGNILERFSAQQFPDLHSELNLSSLELGDSALYFCASSPEAPLGSYGYTFGSGTRLTVV.

The rearrangement links TRBV18 to TRBJ1-2; D possibly corresponds to TRBD1 (6 bases). Germline CDR1 and CDR2: KGHSH and LQKENI. This CDR3 comprises 15 residues. V was shortened by 3 bases and J by 3 bases, with 14 bases between the two germline ends. In DNA, the CDR3 is TGTGCCAGCTCACCTGCGCTGACAGGTGACTATGGCTACACCTTC. This encodes CASSPALTGDYGYTF.

This chain connects TRBV27 to TRBJ1-5; D is ambiguous. CDR3 length equals 10 residues. The V and J ends lost 6 bases and 8 bases respectively, with 5 bases between them. In germline, CDR1 is MNHEY, CDR2 SMNVEV (reference sequence). The CDR3, as DNA: TGTGCCAGCAGCCCCAAGCCCCAGCATTTT. Amino acid sequence: CASSPKPQHF.

The CDR3, as DNA: TGTGCCAGTAGCGACACGATTGACCGATCCTACTATGGCTACACCTTC. Its translation is CASSDTIDRSYYGYTF. The J gene is TRBJ1-2, the V gene TRBV19; D is unclear. This CDR3 has 16 amino acids. Germline loops: CDR1 LNHDA, CDR2 SQIVND (reference sequence). V was shortened by 6 bases and J by 3 bases, with 20 bases between the two germline ends.

Concerning this clone: An end of the junction differs from the germline gene, which may be a read error. V usage is TRBV7-7 and J usage is TRBJ2-6, with D unclear. The V gene's germline CDR1 is SSHAT and CDR2 FNYEAQ (reference sequence). The CDR3 is 15 amino acids. DNA of the CDR3: TGTGCTAGCAGTGAAAGCGCCTCTGGGGCCAACGTCCTGACTTTC. Translating gives CASSESASGANVLTF.

J is TRBJ2-7 and V is TRBV5-6, with 9 positions matching TRBD1. This CDR3 has 14 amino acids. The junction had 6 bases not matched to a gene; V was cut back by 4 bases and J by 4 bases. CDR1 and CDR2 (germline): SGHDT, YYEEEE. The CDR3 sequence is CASSSTGGPYEQYV. The CDR3 region has the DNA TGTGCCAGCAGCAGTACAGGGGGCCCGTACGAGCAGTACGTC.

V is TRBV7-9 and J is TRBJ2-3; 11 bases agree with TRBD2. This CDR3 has 14 residues. In germline, CDR1 is SEHNR, CDR2 FQNEAQ (reference sequence). With 10 bases clipped from V and 8 bases from J, the junction kept 11 bases outside the gene matches. CDR3 sequence reads: CAISLAGVVPTQYF. CDR3 sequence (DNA): TGTGCCATTTCACTAGCGGGGGTTGTCCCTACGCAGTATTTT.

The rearrangement uses TRBV5-1 and TRBJ1-2, with D possibly TRBD1 on 5 matching bases. Germline CDR1 reads SGHRS; CDR2 reads YFSETQ. The CDR3 is 14 amino acids. The germline V and J ends were trimmed by 1 base and 6 bases, with 13 bases remaining between them. DNA for the CDR3: TGCGCCAGCAGCTTGTCAGGGAGGGGTGATGGCTACACCTTC. Its translation: CASSLSGRGDGYTF.

The CDR3 bases are TGTGCCAGCTCAGGGACTCCGGCACCCCTCCACTTT. Translated, it gives CASSGTPAPLHF. This chain uses TRBV12-3 or TRBV12-4 with TRBJ1-6, with a possible D match to TRBD1 (5 bases). The CDR3 length is 12 residues. The germline V and J ends were trimmed by 8 bases and 11 bases, with 13 bases remaining between them.

This clone is a singleton in its sample. The gene calls are TRBV6-5 and TRBJ2-2; no reliable D call. The CDR3 consists of 14 residues. The V end lost 5 bases, the J end lost 1 base, and 8 bases lay between the germline ends. Per germline, CDR1 MNHEY and CDR2 SVGAGI. CDR3 residues: CASSIRQNTGELFF. The CDR3, as DNA: TGTGCCAGCAGTATCCGACAGAACACCGGGGAGCTGTTTTTT.

The chain couples TRBV4-1 to TRBJ2-3; 8 bases align to TRBD2. This CDR3 has 16 amino acids. V was clipped by 0 bases and J by 6 bases; unmatched bases: 8. Germline V gene lookup returns CDR1 MGHRA and CDR2 YSYEKL. In nucleotides, the CDR3 is TGCGCCAGCAGCCAAGATTTAGCGGGGCGCTCGGATACGCAGTATTTT. Protein: CASSQDLAGRSDTQYF.

This clone was counted only a few times. The chain links TRBV30 to TRBJ1-1, with D tentatively TRBD1 (6 bases). Germline V gives CDR1 GTSNPN, CDR2 SVGIG (reference sequence). CDR3 size: 13 residues. Trimming pared 1 base from V and 8 bases from J, leaving 14 bases between. The CDR3 DNA sequence: TGTGCCTGGAGTGGGCAGGGGAAGCTCGAAGCTTTCTTT. Protein product: CAWSGQGKLEAFF.

The chain recombines TRBV19 with TRBJ2-3; perhaps TRBD2 as D (6 bases). Deletions cut 5 bases from V and 4 bases from J, with 13 bases between. Germline V gene data show CDR1 as LNHDA and CDR2 as SQIVND (reference sequence). This CDR3 contains 14 residues. The CDR3 DNA sequence: TGTGCCAGTAGTGACCGGGGGAATGCAGATACGCAGTATTTT. Its protein is CASSDRGNADTQYF.

The chain recombines TRBV24-1 with TRBJ1-4; possibly TRBD1 for D (5 bases). Germline CDR1 is KGHDR and CDR2 is SFDVKD. CDR3 length: 17 residues. Trimming shortened V by 4 bases and J by 0 bases, and 14 bases separated the two germline ends. CDR3 sequence (DNA): TGTGCCACCAGTGAGGGGAAGGGACTCGCAACTAATGAAAAACTGTTTTTT. Amino acid sequence: CATSEGKGLATNEKLFF.

V gene TRBV7-2 combines with J gene TRBJ2-7; TRBD1 agrees at 7 bases. CDR1 is SGHTA and CDR2 is FQGNSA in the germline V gene. This CDR3 spans 14 amino acids. The V and J ends lost 5 bases and 3 bases, in that order; junction bases with no gene match: 7. The chain's CDR3 is CASSTNRGGYEQYF. The DNA for the CDR3 is TGTGCCAGCAGCACAAACAGGGGCGGCTACGAGCAGTACTTC.

The rearrangement links TRBV9 to TRBJ2-6; 8 positions match TRBD1. Germline loops: CDR1 SGDLS, CDR2 YYNGEE. Trimming took 0 bases from V and 0 from J; bases not matched to a gene: 8. The CDR3 is 19 amino acids. The CDR3 bases are TGTGCCAGCAGCGTAGGATGGGACAGGTCCCTCTCTGGGGCCAACGTCCTGACTTTC. Protein product: CASSVGWDRSLSGANVLTF.

The chain carries TRBV7-2 and TRBJ2-7; 12 bases are shared with TRBD2. The germline V gene has CDR1 SGHTA and CDR2 FQGNSA. V lost 4 bases and J lost 6; bases outside the gene matches: 19. The CDR3 is made up of 19 amino acids. The CDR3 sequence: CASSSLPLAGGPRSSEQYF. The CDR3 nucleotides read TGTGCCAGCAGCTCCCTCCCACTAGCGGGGGGCCCGAGATCGTCCGAGCAGTACTTC.

CDR3 residues: CASSERKALAGGTGELFF. The CDR3, as DNA: TGTGCCAGCAGTGAAAGAAAGGCACTAGCGGGTGGGACCGGGGAGCTGTTTTTT. V and J are TRBV2 and TRBJ2-2, with 9 bases matching TRBD2. V lost 2 bases and J lost 5; bases outside the gene matches: 12. Per the germline V gene, CDR1 is SNHLY and CDR2 is FYNNEI. The CDR3 covers 18 residues. The entire variable domain, with the rest obtained from reference TRBV2 and TRBJ2-2, is as follows: EPEVTQTPSHQVTQMGQEVILRCVPISNHLYFYWYRQILGQKVEFLVSFYNNEISEKSEIFDDQFSVERPDGSNFTLKIRSTKLEDSAMYFCASSERKALAGGTGELFFGEGSRLTVL.

This clone was found once. This chain uses TRBV6-6 with TRBJ1-2; 7 nucleotides agree with TRBD1. After removal of 6 bases from V and 8 bases from J, the junction contained 6 bases not matched to a gene. The CDR3 is made up of 12 amino acids. In germline, CDR1 is MNHNY, CDR2 SVGAGI (reference sequence). CDR3 sequence: CASSARTGGYTF. The CDR3 region has the DNA TGTGCCAGCAGCGCACGGACAGGCGGCTACACCTTC.

This chain links TRBV7-9 with TRBJ2-7; 9 bases fit TRBD1. V shed 1 base and J 0 bases; nucleotides not matched to a gene: 4. This CDR3 spans 16 amino acids. Germline V gene lookup returns CDR1 SEHNR and CDR2 FQNEAQ (reference sequence). The CDR3 sequence: CASSLDEGQGSYEQYF. The CDR3 DNA is TGTGCCAGCAGCTTAGATGAGGGACAGGGCTCCTACGAGCAGTACTTC.

The V call is TRBV2, the J call TRBJ2-2, with D uncertain. Per the germline V gene, CDR1 is SNHLY and CDR2 is FYNNEI. Trimming took off 2 bases at V and 2 bases at J, with 6 bases between the two ends. The CDR3 has 14 residues. The CDR3 DNA is TGTGCCAGCAGTGAACAGAAAAACACCGGGGAGCTGTTTTTT. Its protein is CASSEQKNTGELFF.

The V gene is TRBV5-4, the J gene TRBJ1-6; 9 nucleotides match TRBD1. CDR1 and CDR2 (germline): SGHNT, YYREEE (reference sequence). There are 16 residues in the CDR3. Trimming removed 3 bases from V and 7 bases from J; junction bases left unmatched: 8. CDR3 DNA sequence: TGTGCCAGCAGCTCGGCGGGACAGGGAGCGAATTCACCCCTCCACTTT. Translated: CASSSAGQGANSPLHF.

The chain recombines TRBV29-1 with TRBJ1-2, with 7 bases lining up with TRBD1. Germline values: CDR1 SQVTM, CDR2 ANQGSEA. Trimming removed 7 bases from V and 1 base from J; junction bases left unmatched: 18. CDR3 length equals 17 residues. Written as DNA, the CDR3 is TGCAGCGCATCTCCGCCGGGACAGCTTCTTTTTAACTATGGCTACACCTTC. Amino acid sequence: CSASPPGQLLFNYGYTF.

This clone turned up a few times. CDR3 nucleotides: TGTGCCAGCAGCTTAGTTTCAGGGGGCGACCCCCGCTATGGCTACACCTTC. Protein product: CASSLVSGGDPRYGYTF. This chain joins TRBV11-2 and TRBJ1-2, with 8 bases lining up with TRBD1. Looked up from germline, CDR1 is SGHAT and CDR2 is FQNNGV. Unmatched junction bases numbered 11, after V lost 1 base and J lost 4 bases. CDR3 size: 17 residues.

About this clone: Other nucleotide sequences in the sample specify the same CDR3. This rearrangement joins TRBV7-2 to TRBJ2-5; 8 bases map to TRBD2. Germline lookup yields CDR1 SGHTA and CDR2 FQGNSA. V lost 5 bases and J lost 5; bases outside the gene matches: 4. There are 13 residues in the CDR3. Here the CDR3 DNA reads TGTGCCAGCAGCCGGGGGGGCCGGGAGACCCAGTACTTC. Amino acid sequence: CASSRGGRETQYF.

The V and J genes are TRBV11-2 and TRBJ2-2, with 7 nucleotides matching TRBD2. The germline CDR1 and CDR2 sequences are SGHAT and FQNNGV. This CDR3 is built from 14 residues. The trim removed 5 bases at V and 7 bases at J, leaving 7 bases unmatched. CDR3 amino acids: CASSPGGFGGELFF. The CDR3 DNA sequence: TGTGCCAGCAGCCCCGGGGGGTTTGGCGGGGAGCTGTTTTTT.

The rearrangement joins TRBV19 to TRBJ1-2; D is possibly TRBD1 (6 bases). V was clipped by 8 bases and J by 5 bases, with 6 bases between them. CDR3 length: 10 amino acids. From germline, CDR1 is LNHDA and CDR2 SQIVND (reference sequence). The DNA of the CDR3 is TGTGCCAGTGGACAGTATGGCTACACCTTC. It encodes CASGQYGYTF.

J is TRBJ2-7 and V is TRBV7-2; 11 positions match TRBD2. The CDR3 runs to 16 residues. Trimming took 3 bases from V and 2 from J; bases not matched to a gene: 6. Germline lookup yields CDR1 SGHTA and CDR2 FQGNSA. CDR3: CASSFTSGGQAYEQYF. DNA of the CDR3: TGTGCCAGCAGCTTTACTAGCGGGGGCCAGGCCTACGAGCAGTACTTC.

The chain recombines TRBV24-1 with TRBJ1-2; 9 nucleotides align to TRBD1. V dropped 3 bases and J dropped 2; count of bases not matched to a gene: 3. Germline-derived CDR1 and CDR2 are KGHDR and SFDVKD. The CDR3 consists of 15 residues. CDR3 residues: CATSDTTGGNYGYTF. The CDR3 bases are TGTGCCACCAGTGATACGACAGGGGGGAACTATGGCTACACCTTC.

The V call is TRBV4-3, the J call TRBJ2-1; tentative D call: TRBD2 (6 bases). The CDR3 spans 17 residues. With 0 bases removed from V and 0 bases from J, the gap between germline ends came to 12 bases. CDR1 and CDR2 from the germline V gene are LGHNA and YSLEER. The CDR3 sequence: CASSQDLAPSSYNEQFF. CDR3 nucleotide sequence: TGCGCCAGCAGCCAAGACCTAGCGCCCTCCTCCTACAATGAGCAGTTCTTC.

The V call is TRBV5-4, the J call TRBJ2-1; tentatively, D is TRBD1 (6 bases). The CDR3 is 12 residues long. Germline CDR1 SGHNT, CDR2 YYREEE (reference sequence). With 2 bases removed from V and 13 bases from J, the gap between germline ends came to 13 bases. CDR3 residues: CASSFNRAFQFF. For the CDR3, the DNA is TGTGCCAGCAGCTTTAACAGGGCCTTCCAGTTCTTC.

This clone showed up just once. The chain carries TRBV5-8 and TRBJ2-5, with D possibly TRBD1 on 5 matching bases. The length of the CDR3 is 14 residues. Trimming left V 0 bases short and J 5 bases short, with 11 bases between. CDR1 and CDR2 from the germline V gene are SGHTS and YDEGEE. CDR3 sequence (DNA): TGTGCCAGCAGCTTGGAAGAAGGGGTGGAGACCCAGTACTTC. It encodes CASSLEEGVETQYF.